The sequence of this T cell receptor (beta chain) was determined in a study of blood T cell repertoires in COVID-19. On the study more broadly: There were acute and convalescent COVID-19 samples, and they came from the United States, Italy and Spain. The cDNA or gDNA used as material had been derived from T cells, B-cell-depleted T cells, or PBMCs.

Germline V gene data show CDR1 as SGHVS and CDR2 as FNYEAQ. V lost 4 bases, J lost 0 bases, and 8 bases stayed unmatched. The CDR3 covers 18 residues. Original handling: The authors estimated nucleated cell counts from reference gene primer amplification. Sequencing used immunoSEQ multiplex PCR; TCRdb keeps in-frame clones, though not all of them. Clone size and the V and J calls come from that table; the DNA yielded D and trimming. The table has 100,000 to 150,000 clones, 85% seen once. Material for sequencing was peripheral blood. This receptor was taken from a woman over 75 with acute or convalescent COVID-19. The gene calls are TRBV7-6 and TRBJ2-3; 12 nucleotides agree with TRBD2. CDR3 protein: CASSSQTSGGGSTDTQYF. The CDR3 nucleotides are TGTGCCAGCAGCTCCCAGACTAGCGGGGGTGGAAGCACAGATACGCAGTATTTT.